This TCR beta chain comes out of a study of T cells in Graves' hyperthyroidism and ophthalmopathy. The sample holds a few counts of this clonotype. TCR beta CDR3 region amplification was performed from RNA transcripts. The primer set for the first-round RT-PCR of the TCR CDR3 was HTBI. TCRdb fed the multiplex PCR reads into MiXCR, producing one record per CDR3 protein. The table has around 530,000 distinct CDR3 sequences, about 15% seen once. Clinical Activity Scores of at least 3, NOSPECS grades of at least 4 and durations under 3 months characterized ophthalmopathy patients. Trimming took 4 bases from V and 6 from J; bases not matched to a gene: 10. Looked up from germline, CDR1 is SGHRS and CDR2 is YFSETQ. The CDR3 has 15 residues.

Sequences were obtained from blood. This receptor was obtained from a woman aged 18 to 35 with Graves' ophthalmopathy. The J gene is TRBJ2-4, the V gene TRBV5-1, with 7 nucleotides matching TRBD2. For the CDR3, the DNA is TGCGCCAGCAGCCCGGGAGGCGGGGTAGGAAACATTCAGTACTTC. Translated: CASSPGGGVGNIQYF. Full variable domain (rest looked up from reference TRBV5-1 and TRBJ2-4): KAGVTQTPRYLIKTRGQQVTLSCSPISGHRSVSWYQQTPGQGLQFLFEYFSETQRNKGNFPGRFSGRQFSNSRSEMNVSTLELGDSALYLCASSPGGGVGNIQYFGAGTRLSVL.